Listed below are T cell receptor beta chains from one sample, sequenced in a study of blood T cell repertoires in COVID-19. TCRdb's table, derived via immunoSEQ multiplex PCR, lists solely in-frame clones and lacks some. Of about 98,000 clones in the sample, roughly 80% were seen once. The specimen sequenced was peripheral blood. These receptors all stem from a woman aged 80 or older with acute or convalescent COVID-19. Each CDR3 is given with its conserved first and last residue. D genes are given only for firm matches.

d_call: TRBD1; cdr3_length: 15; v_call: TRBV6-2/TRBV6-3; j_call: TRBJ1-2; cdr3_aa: CASSSYRDSNYGYTF; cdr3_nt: TGTGCCAGCAGTTCCTACCGGGACAGTAACTATGGCTACACCTTC
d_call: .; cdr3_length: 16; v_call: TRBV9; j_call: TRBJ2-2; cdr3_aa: CASSPLGGVGAGELFF; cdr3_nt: TGTGCCAGCAGCCCGCTGGGCGGGGTCGGAGCCGGGGAGCTGTTTTTT
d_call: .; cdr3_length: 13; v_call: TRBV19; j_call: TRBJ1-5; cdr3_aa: CASSGDSNQPQHF; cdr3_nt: TGTGCCAGCTCGGGGGATAGCAATCAGCCCCAGCATTTT
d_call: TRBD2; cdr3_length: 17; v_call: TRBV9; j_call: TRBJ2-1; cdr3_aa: CASSVVKSSGGFDEQFF; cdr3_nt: TGTGCCAGCAGCGTAGTAAAGTCTAGCGGGGGATTCGATGAGCAGTTCTTC
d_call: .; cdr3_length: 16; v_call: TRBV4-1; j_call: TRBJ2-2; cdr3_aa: CASSQDPLGGVGELFF; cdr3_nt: TGCGCCAGCAGCCAAGATCCCCTAGGGGGGGTCGGGGAGCTGTTTTTT
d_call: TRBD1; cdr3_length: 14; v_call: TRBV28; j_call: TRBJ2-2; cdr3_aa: CASSIDRATGELFF; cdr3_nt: TGTGCCAGCAGTATTGACAGGGCCACCGGGGAGCTGTTTTTT
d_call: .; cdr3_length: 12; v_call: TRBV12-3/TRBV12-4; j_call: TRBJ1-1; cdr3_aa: CASSLLRYEAFF; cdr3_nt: TGTGCCAGCAGTTTACTTAGATATGAAGCTTTCTTT
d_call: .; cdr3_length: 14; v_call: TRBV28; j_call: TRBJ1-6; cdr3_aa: CASSIASYNSPLHF; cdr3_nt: TGTGCCAGCAGTATAGCGTCCTATAATTCACCCCTCCACTTT
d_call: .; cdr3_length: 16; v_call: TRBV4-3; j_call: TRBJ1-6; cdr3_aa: CASSQGRGTSGSPLHF; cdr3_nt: TGCGCCAGCAGCCAAGGAAGGGGTACCTCAGGTTCACCCCTCCACTTT
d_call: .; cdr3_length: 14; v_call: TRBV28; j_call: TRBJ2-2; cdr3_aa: CASRPGGPTGELFF; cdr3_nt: TGTGCCAGCAGACCCGGGGGACCCACCGGGGAGCTGTTTTTT
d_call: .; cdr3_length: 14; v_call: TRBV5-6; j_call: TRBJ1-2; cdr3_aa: CASSHTQSNYGYTF; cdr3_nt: TGTGCCAGCAGCCATACTCAAAGCAACTATGGCTACACCTTC
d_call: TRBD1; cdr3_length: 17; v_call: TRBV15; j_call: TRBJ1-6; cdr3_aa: CATSRDPGQAYNSPLHF; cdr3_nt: TGTGCCACCAGCAGAGATCCCGGACAGGCCTATAATTCACCCCTCCACTTT
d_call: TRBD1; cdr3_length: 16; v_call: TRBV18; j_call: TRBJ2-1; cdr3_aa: CASSPPRTGGTNEQFF; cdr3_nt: TGTGCCAGCTCACCACCCCGGACAGGGGGAACCAATGAGCAGTTCTTC
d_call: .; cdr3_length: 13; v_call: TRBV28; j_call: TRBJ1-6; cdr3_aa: CASFSGSSSPLHF; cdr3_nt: TGTGCCAGCTTCTCGGGAAGTAGTTCACCCCTCCACTTT